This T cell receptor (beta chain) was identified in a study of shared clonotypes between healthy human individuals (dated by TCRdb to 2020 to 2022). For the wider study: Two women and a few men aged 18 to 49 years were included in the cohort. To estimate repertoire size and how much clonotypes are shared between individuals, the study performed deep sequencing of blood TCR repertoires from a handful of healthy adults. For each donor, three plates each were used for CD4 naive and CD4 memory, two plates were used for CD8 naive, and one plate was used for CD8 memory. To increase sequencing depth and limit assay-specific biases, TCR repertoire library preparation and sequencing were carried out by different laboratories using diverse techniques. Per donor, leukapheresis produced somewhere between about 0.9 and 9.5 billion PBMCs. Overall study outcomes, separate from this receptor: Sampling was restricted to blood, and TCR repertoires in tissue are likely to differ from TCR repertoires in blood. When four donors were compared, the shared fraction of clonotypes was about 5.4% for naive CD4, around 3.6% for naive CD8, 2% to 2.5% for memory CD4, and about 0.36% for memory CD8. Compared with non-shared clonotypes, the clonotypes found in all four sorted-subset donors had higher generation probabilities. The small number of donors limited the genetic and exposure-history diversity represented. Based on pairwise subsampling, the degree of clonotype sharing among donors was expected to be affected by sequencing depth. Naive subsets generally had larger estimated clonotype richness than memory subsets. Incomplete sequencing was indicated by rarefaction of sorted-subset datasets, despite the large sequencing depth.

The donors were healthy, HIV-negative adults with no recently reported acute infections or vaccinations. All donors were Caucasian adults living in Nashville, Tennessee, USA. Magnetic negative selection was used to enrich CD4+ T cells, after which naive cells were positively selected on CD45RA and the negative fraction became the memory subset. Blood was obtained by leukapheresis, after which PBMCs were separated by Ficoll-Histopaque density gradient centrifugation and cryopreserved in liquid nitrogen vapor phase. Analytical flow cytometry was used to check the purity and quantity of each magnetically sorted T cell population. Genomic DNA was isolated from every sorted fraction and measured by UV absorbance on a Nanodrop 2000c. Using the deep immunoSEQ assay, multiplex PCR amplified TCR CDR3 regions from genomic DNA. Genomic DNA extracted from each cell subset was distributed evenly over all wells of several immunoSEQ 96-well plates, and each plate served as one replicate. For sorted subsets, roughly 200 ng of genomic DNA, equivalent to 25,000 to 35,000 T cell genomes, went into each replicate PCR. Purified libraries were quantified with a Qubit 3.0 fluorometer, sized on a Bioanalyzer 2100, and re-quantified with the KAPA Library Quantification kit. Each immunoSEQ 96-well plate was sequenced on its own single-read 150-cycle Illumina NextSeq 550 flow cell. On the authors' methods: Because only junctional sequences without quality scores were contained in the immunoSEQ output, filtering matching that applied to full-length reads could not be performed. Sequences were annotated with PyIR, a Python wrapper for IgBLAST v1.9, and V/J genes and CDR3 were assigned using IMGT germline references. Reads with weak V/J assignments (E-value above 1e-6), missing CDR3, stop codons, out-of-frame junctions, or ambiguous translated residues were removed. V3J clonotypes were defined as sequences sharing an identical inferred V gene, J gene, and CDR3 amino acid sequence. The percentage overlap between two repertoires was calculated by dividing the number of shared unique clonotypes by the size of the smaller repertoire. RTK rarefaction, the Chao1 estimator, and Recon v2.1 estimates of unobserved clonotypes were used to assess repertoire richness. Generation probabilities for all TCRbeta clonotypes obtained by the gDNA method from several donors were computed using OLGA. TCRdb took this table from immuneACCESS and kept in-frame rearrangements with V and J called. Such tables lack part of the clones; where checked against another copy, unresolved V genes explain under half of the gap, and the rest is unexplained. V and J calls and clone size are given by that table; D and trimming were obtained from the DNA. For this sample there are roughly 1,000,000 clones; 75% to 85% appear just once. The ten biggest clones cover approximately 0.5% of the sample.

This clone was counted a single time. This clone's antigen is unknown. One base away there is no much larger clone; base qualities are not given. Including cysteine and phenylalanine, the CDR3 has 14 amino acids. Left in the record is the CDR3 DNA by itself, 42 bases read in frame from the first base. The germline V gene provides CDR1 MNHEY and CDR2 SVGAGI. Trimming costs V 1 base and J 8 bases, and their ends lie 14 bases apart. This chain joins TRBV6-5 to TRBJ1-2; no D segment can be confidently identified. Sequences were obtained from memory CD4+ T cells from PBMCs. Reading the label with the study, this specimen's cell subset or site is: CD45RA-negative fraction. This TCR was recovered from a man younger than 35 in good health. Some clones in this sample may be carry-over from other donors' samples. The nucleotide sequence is TGTGCCAGCAGTTACTGGGCAGGACTTGTGGGCTACACCTTC. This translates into CASSYWAGLVGYTF.